The text below deals with one T cell receptor beta chain. The antigen is undetermined. RNA, once extracted, was reverse transcribed into cDNA for use as the sequencing template. TCRdb keeps only in-frame clones here, not all; method: immunoSEQ multiplex PCR. The sample carries 190,000 or so clones, 55% to 70% recorded once. Treatment described: oral pan-JAK inhibitor, 5-10 mg twice daily. As part of sample collection, lesional scalp punch biopsies and peripheral blood were taken from alopecia areata patients. CDR1 and CDR2 (germline): SGHTA, FQGNSA. The trim removed 6 bases at V and 3 bases at J, leaving 8 bases unmatched. There are 16 residues in the CDR3. The data belong to a study of CD8+ T cells in alopecia areata. Study-wide findings and caveats: Higher clonality and more expanded CD8+ clones appeared in lesional than normal scalp. Sequence data from scalp samples additionally include resident alphabeta T cells of normal skin. Expanded CD8+ clones among the top 100, and scalp clonality, were significantly decreased by tofacitinib.

The sample consisted of CD4+ T cells sorted from blood, taken at week 24, from a patient treated with tofacitinib. The receptor's source is a human donor with alopecia areata. The rearrangement uses TRBV7-2 and TRBJ2-6; 7 bases map to TRBD1. Here the CDR3 reads CASSRVDRVGANVLTF. CDR3 bases: TGTGCCAGCAGTCGCGTCGACAGGGTTGGGGCCAACGTCCTGACTTTC.